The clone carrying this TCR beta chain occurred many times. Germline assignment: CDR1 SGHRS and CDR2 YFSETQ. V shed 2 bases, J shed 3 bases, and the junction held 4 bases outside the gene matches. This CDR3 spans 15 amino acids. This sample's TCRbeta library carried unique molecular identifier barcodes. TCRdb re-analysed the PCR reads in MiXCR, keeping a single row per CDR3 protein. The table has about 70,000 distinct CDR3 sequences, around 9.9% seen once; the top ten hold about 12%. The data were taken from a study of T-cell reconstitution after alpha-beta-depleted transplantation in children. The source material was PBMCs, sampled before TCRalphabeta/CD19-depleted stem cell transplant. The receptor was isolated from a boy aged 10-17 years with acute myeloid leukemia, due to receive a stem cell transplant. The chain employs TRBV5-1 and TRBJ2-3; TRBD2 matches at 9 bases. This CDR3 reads CASSFLAGMTDTQYF. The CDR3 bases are TGCGCCAGCAGCTTCCTAGCGGGAATGACAGATACGCAGTATTTT.